Listed below are T cell receptor beta chains from one sample, sequenced in a study of cytomegalovirus exposure and HLA in healthy donors. Produced via immunoSEQ multiplex PCR; TCRdb's table is partial and in-frame only. This table holds 20,000 to 25,000 clones. The specimen sequenced was PBMCs. The origin of the receptors is a male donor in good health and CMV-seropositive. CDR3s include the opening cysteine and the closing phenylalanine or tryptophan. D genes are given only for firm matches.

D gene	V gene	J gene	CDR3 protein	CDR3 DNA
.	TRBV19	TRBJ1-5	CASSTWTVSNQPQHF	TGTGCCAGTAGTACCTGGACAGTCAGCAATCAGCCCCAGCATTTT
TRBD1	TRBV11-3	TRBJ2-7	CASSAGQGGEQYF	TGTGCCAGCAGCGCAGGACAGGGGGGCGAGCAGTACTTC
TRBD2	TRBV27	TRBJ2-7	CASRYSGGPLYEQYF	TGTGCCAGCAGGTACAGCGGGGGCCCGTTGTACGAGCAGTACTTC
.	TRBV2	TRBJ2-5	CASSEALLGAPPQYF	TGTGCCAGCAGTGAAGCGCTTCTTGGGGCCCCCCCCCAGTACTTC
.	TRBV4-1	TRBJ2-1	CASSPLPGQEGDNEQFF	TGCGCCAGCAGCCCACTCCCCGGACAGGAGGGGGACAATGAGCAGTTCTTC
TRBD1	TRBV6-1	TRBJ2-1	CASSPQGARNNEQFF	TGTGCCAGCAGTCCACAGGGGGCGCGGAACAATGAGCAGTTCTTC
.	TRBV6-1	TRBJ1-2	CASSTQESARGYTF	TGTGCCAGCAGTACACAGGAATCGGCGCGTGGCTACACCTTC
TRBD2	TRBV7-3	TRBJ2-7	CASSLAGGPYEQYF	TGTGCCAGCAGCCTAGCGGGGGGGCCCTACGAGCAGTACTTC
.	TRBV6-5	TRBJ1-5	CASSPSGGNNQPQHF	TGTGCCAGCAGTCCCTCCGGGGGAAACAATCAGCCCCAGCATTTT
TRBD1	TRBV6-5	TRBJ1-2	CASSYHTGGSYTF	TGTGCCAGCAGTTACCACACAGGGGGTAGCTACACCTTC
.	TRBV9	TRBJ2-1	CASSVGGSVFDEQFF	TGTGCCAGCAGCGTTGGAGGGAGTGTATTCGATGAGCAGTTCTTC
.	TRBV10-1	TRBJ2-7	CASSVTVTVVSYEQYF	TGCGCCAGCAGTGTAACAGTGACAGTAGTCTCCTACGAGCAGTACTTC
.	TRBV7-9	TRBJ2-7	CASSYGSAYEQYF	TGTGCCAGCAGCTACGGGTCAGCCTACGAGCAGTACTTC
.	TRBV5-1	TRBJ1-1	CASSLLPSNTEAFF	TGCGCCAGCAGCTTACTCCCCTCGAACACTGAAGCTTTCTTT
.	TRBV18	TRBJ1-6	CASSPDTNSPLHF	TGTGCCAGCTCACCGGACACCAATTCACCCCTCCACTTT
TRBD1	TRBV30	TRBJ1-4	CAGSDSGQGGEKLFF	TGTGCCGGGAGTGACTCGGGACAGGGAGGTGAAAAACTGTTTTTT